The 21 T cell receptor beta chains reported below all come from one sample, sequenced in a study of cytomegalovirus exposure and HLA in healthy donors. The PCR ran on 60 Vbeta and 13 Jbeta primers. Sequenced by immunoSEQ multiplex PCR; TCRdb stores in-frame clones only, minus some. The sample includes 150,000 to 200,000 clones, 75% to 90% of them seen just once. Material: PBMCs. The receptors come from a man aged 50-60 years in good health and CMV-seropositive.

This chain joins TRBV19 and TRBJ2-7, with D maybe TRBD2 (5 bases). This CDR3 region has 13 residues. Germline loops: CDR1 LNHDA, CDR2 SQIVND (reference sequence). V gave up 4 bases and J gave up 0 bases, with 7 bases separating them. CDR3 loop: CASSKDFSYEQYF. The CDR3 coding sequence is TGTGCCAGTAGTAAGGACTTCTCCTACGAGCAGTACTTC.

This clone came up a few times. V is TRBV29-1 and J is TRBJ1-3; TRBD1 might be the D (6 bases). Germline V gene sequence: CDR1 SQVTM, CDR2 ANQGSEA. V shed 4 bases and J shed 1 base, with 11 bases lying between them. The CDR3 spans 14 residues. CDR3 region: CSVAGGLSGNTIYF. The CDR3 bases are TGCAGCGTTGCGGGGGGGCTGTCTGGAAACACCATATATTTT. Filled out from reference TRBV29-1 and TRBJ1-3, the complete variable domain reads SAVISQKPSRDICQRGTSLTIQCQVDSQVTMMFWYRQQPGQSLTLIATANQGSEATYESGFVIDKFPISRPNLTFSTLTVSNMSPEDSSIYLCSVAGGLSGNTIYFGEGSWLTVV.

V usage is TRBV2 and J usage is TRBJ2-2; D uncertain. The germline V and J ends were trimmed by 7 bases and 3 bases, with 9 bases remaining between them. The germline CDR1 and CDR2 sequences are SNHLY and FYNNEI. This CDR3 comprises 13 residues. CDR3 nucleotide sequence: TGTGCCAGCAAACAGACCTACACCGGGGAGCTGTTTTTT. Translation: CASKQTYTGELFF.

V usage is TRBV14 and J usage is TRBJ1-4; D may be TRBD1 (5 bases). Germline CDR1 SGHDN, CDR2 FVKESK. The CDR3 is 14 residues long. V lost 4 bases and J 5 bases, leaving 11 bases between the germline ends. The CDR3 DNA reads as TGTGCCAGCAGCCCGGGACGGGGGAATGAAAAACTGTTTTTT. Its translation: CASSPGRGNEKLFF.

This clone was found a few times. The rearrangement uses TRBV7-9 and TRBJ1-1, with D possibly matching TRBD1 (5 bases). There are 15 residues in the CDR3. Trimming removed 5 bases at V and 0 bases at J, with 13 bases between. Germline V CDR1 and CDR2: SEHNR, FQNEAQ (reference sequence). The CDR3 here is CASSPRQTMNTEAFF. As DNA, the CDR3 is TGTGCCAGCAGCCCGCGACAGACAATGAACACTGAAGCTTTCTTT.

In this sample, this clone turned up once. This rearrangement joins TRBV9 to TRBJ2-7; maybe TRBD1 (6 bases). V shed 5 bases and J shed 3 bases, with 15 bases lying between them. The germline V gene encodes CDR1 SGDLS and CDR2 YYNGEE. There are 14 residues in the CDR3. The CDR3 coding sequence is TGTGCCAGCAGTGCCGACCCACAGGGCTACGAGCAGTACTTC. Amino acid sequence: CASSADPQGYEQYF.

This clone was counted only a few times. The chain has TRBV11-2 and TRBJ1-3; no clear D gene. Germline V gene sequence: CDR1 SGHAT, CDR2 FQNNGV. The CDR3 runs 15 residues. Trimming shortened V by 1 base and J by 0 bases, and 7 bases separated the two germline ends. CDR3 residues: CASSLVAGSGNTIYF. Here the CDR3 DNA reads TGTGCCAGCAGCTTAGTTGCGGGCTCTGGAAACACCATATATTTT.

The chain's CDR3 is CASSDSAGQADTQYF. The CDR3 nucleotides are TGTGCCAGCAGTGACTCGGCAGGGCAGGCAGATACGCAGTATTTT. The chain links TRBV6-4 to TRBJ2-3; tentative D call: TRBD1 (5 bases). V was clipped by 0 bases and J by 4 bases, with 11 bases between them. The CDR3 length is 15 residues. The germline V gene encodes CDR1 MRHNA and CDR2 SNTAGT.

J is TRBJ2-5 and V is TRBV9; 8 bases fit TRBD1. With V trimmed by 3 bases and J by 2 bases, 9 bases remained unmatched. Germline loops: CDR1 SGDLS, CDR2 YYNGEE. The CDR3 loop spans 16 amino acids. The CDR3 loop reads CASSAGIGTGQETQYF. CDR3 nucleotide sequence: TGTGCCAGCAGCGCCGGGATAGGGACAGGTCAAGAGACCCAGTACTTC.

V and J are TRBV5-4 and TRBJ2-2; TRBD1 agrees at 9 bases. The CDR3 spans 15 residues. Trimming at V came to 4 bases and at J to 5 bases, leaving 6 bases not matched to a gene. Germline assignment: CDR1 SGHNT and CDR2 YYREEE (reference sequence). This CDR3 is CASSRGQGETGELFF. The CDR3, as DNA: TGTGCCAGCAGCAGGGGACAGGGCGAAACCGGGGAGCTGTTTTTT. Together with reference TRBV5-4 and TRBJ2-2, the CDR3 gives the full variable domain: ETGVTQSPTHLIKTRGQQVTLRCSSQSGHNTVSWYQQALGQGPQFIFQYYREEENGRGNFPPRFSGLQFPNYSSELNVNALELDDSALYLCASSRGQGETGELFFGEGSRLTVL.

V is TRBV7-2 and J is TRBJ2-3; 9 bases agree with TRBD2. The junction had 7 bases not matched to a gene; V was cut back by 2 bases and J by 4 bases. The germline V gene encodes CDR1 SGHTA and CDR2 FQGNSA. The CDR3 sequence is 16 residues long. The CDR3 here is CASSLIVLAGADTQYF. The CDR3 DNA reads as TGTGCCAGCAGCTTAATAGTTTTAGCGGGGGCAGATACGCAGTATTTT.

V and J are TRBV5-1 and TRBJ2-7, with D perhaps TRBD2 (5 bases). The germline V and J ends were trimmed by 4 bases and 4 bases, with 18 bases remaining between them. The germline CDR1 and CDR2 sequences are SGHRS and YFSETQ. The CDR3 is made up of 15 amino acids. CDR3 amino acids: CASSPTRGSEYEQYF. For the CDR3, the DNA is TGCGCCAGCAGCCCGACGAGAGGGTCCGAGTACGAGCAGTACTTC.

The CDR3 bases are TGTGCCAGCAGTACACAGGGCCCCTACGAGCAGTACTTC. Translation: CASSTQGPYEQYF. The rearrangement links TRBV28 to TRBJ2-7; tentative D call: TRBD1 (6 bases). Germline V gene sequence: CDR1 MDHEN, CDR2 SYDVKM. CDR3 size: 13 residues. Trimming shortened V by 5 bases and J by 2 bases, and 10 bases separated the two germline ends.

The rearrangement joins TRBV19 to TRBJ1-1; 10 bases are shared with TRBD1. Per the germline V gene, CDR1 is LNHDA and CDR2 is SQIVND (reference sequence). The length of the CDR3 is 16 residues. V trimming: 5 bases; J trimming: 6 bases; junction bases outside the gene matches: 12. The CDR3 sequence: CASSATSGTGEPEAFF. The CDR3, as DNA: TGTGCCAGTAGTGCCACGTCCGGGACAGGGGAACCTGAAGCTTTCTTT. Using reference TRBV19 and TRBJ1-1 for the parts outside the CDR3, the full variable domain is DGGITQSPKYLFRKEGQNVTLSCEQNLNHDAMYWYRQDPGQGLRLIYYSQIVNDFQKGDIAEGYSVSREKKESFPLTVTSAQKNPTAFYLCASSATSGTGEPEAFFGQGTRLTVV.

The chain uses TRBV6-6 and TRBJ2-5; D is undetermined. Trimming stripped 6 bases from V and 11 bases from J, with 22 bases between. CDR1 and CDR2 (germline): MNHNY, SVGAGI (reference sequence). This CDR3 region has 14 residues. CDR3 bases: TGTGCCAGCAGCTACAAGAGGCCAACGGGTGAGCAGTACTTC. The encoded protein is CASSYKRPTGEQYF.

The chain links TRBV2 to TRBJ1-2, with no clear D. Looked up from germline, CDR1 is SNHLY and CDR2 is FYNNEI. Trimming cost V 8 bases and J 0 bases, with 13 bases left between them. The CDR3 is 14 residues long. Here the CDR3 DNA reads TGTGCCAGCGCGGAATGGGTTTCTAACTATGGCTACACCTTC. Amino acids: CASAEWVSNYGYTF.

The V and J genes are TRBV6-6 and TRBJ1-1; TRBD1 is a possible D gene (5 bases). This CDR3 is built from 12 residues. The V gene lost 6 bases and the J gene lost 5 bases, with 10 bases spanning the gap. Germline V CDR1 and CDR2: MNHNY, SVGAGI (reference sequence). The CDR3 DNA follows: TGTGCCAGCAGCCCCGGGGGGACTGAAGCTTTCTTT. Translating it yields CASSPGGTEAFF.

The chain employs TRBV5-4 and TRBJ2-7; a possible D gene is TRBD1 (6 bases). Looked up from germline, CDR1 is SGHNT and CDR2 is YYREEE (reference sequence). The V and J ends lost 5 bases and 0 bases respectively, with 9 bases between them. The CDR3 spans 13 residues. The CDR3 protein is CASRGDTSYEQYF. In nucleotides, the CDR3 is TGTGCCAGCAGAGGGGACACCTCCTACGAGCAGTACTTC.

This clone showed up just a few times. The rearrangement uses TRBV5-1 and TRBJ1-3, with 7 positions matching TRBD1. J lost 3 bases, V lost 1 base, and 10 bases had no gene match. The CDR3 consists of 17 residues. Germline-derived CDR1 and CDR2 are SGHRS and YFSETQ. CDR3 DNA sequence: TGCGCCAGCAGCTTGAGGCTCATCGGGACAGTTGGAAACACCATATATTTT. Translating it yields CASSLRLIGTVGNTIYF.

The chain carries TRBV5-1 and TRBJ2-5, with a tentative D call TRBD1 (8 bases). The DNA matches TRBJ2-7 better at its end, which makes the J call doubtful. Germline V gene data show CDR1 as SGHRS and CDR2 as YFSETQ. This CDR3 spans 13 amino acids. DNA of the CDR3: TGCGCCAGCAGTGTGACAGGGGAGGGCGAGCAGTACTTC. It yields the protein CASSVTGEGEQYF.

The CDR3: CASREGGTTYEQYF. The CDR3 DNA is TGCGCCAGCAGAGAAGGGGGGACTACCTACGAGCAGTACTTC. The chain employs TRBV5-1 and TRBJ2-7, with D possibly being TRBD2 (7 bases). The CDR3 length is 14 residues. Between the trimmed V and J ends, which lost 5 bases and 2 bases, there was a span of 14 bases. From germline, CDR1 is SGHRS and CDR2 YFSETQ.